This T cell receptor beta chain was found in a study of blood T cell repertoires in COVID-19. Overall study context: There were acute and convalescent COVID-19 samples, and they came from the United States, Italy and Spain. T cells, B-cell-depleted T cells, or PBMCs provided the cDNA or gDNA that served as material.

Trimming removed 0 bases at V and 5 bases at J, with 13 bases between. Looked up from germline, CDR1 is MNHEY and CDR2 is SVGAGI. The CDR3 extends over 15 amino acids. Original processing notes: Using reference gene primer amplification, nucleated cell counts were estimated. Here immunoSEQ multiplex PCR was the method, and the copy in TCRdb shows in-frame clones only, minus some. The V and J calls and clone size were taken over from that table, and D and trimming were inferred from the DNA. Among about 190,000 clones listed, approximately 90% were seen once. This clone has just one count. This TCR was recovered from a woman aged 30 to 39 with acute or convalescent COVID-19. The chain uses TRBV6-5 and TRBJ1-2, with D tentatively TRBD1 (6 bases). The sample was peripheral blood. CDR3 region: CASSYSRAGAYGYTF. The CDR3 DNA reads TGTGCCAGCAGTTACTCGAGAGCGGGGGCGTATGGCTACACCTTC.